The present T cell receptor beta chain was sequenced within a study of blood T cell repertoires in COVID-19. Study background: Samples of COVID-19 (acute and convalescent) were obtained from the United States, Italy and Spain.

Using immunoSEQ multiplex PCR, the repertoire was profiled, and TCRdb retains in-frame clones only, with some absent. In the table there are over 150,000 clones, approximately 86% of which are singletons. V lost 5 bases, J lost 1 base, and 14 bases lay in between. CDR1 is MNHEY, CDR2 SVGAGI, per germline. The CDR3 is made up of 15 amino acids. The origin of this receptor is a man aged 55-75 years with COVID-19, enrolled during active disease. Material for sequencing was peripheral blood. The V gene is TRBV6-5, the J gene TRBJ1-1; the D gene is possibly TRBD1 (6 bases). This CDR3 is CASSLLQGSNTEAFF. The DNA for the CDR3 is TGTGCCAGCAGTCTGTTACAGGGTTCGAACACTGAAGCTTTCTTT.